Shown below are 7 T cell receptor beta chains from a single sample sequenced in a study of naive and memory T cell subsets. Overall study findings and caveats: Possibly reflecting memory cells re-expressing CD45RA, a few larger clonotypes occurred in naive repertoires, especially CD8.

No antigen has been identified for these receptors. Both TRBC1 and TRBC2 were covered by a beta constant-region primer of two equimolar oligonucleotides. Ligated cDNA was amplified by four rounds of PCR with nested alpha and beta constant-region primers and SP2. TCRdb analysed the UMI-ligation and nested PCR reads with MiXCR anew, one entry per CDR3 protein. The sample lists about 150,000 distinct CDR3 sequences, roughly 22% occurring once. Sequences were obtained from naive CD4+ T cells from blood. These receptors were taken from a human donor in good health.

This clonotype was counted at least ten times. This sequence joins TRBV29-1 and TRBJ2-3; TRBD1 is a possible D gene (6 bases). This CDR3 region has 13 residues. The germline V and J ends were trimmed by 4 bases and 2 bases, with 10 bases remaining between them. The germline V gene has CDR1 SQVTM and CDR2 ANQGSEA. The CDR3 DNA is TGCAGCGTTGGCAGGGGTGACACAGATACGCAGTATTTT. It is translated as CSVGRGDTDTQYF.

This clonotype was seen more than once but under ten times. This sequence joins TRBV6-5 and TRBJ1-1; D remains ambiguous. This CDR3 is built from 15 residues. Germline values: CDR1 MNHEY, CDR2 SVGAGI. Between the trimmed V and J ends, which lost 0 bases and 4 bases, there was a span of 12 bases. The chain's CDR3 is CASSYSRGSGTEAFF. In DNA form, the CDR3 reads TGTGCCAGCAGTTACTCGCGGGGTTCAGGCACTGAAGCTTTCTTT.

This clonotype came up a few times. The chain joins TRBV12-3 or TRBV12-4 to TRBJ1-2, with D unclear. Between the trimmed V and J ends, which lost 7 bases and 4 bases, there was a span of 13 bases. The CDR3 has 13 residues. CDR3 sequence: CASTHRSGYGYTF. CDR3 coding DNA: TGTGCCAGCACCCATAGGTCCGGCTATGGCTACACCTTC.

The CDR3, as DNA: TGCAGTGCGAGCCCGGGGGACCTAGGGTCAGATACGCAGTATTTT. It specifies CSASPGDLGSDTQYF. V and J are TRBV20-1 and TRBJ2-3; the D gene is possibly TRBD2 (6 bases). Germline V gene lookup returns CDR1 DFQATT and CDR2 SNEGSKA (reference sequence). The CDR3 runs 15 residues. V was cut by 6 bases and J by 4 bases, with 20 bases left in between.

This clonotype was found a few times. The chain is built from TRBV6-1 and TRBJ2-1; 13 bases match TRBD2. The CDR3 runs 15 residues. The ends lost 3 bases at V and 9 bases at J; junction bases unmatched: 5. Looked up from germline, CDR1 is MNHNS and CDR2 is SASEGT. Here the CDR3 reads CASSDQGLAGSEQFF. Here the CDR3 DNA reads TGTGCCAGCAGTGATCAGGGACTAGCGGGAAGTGAGCAGTTCTTC.

The chain uses TRBV5-1 and TRBJ2-5; D possibly matches TRBD1 or TRBD2 (5 bases each). V gave up 0 bases and J gave up 3 bases, with 12 bases separating them. The germline CDR1 and CDR2 sequences are SGHRS and YFSETQ. The CDR3 loop spans 15 amino acids. The CDR3 nucleotides are TGCGCCAGCAGCTTGGTGGGACCGGACAAAGAGACCCAGTACTTC. Its protein product is CASSLVGPDKETQYF.

The sample holds a few counts of this clonotype. The chain combines TRBV20-1 with TRBJ2-3; D not certain. The CDR3 sequence is 13 residues long. The V gene's germline CDR1 is DFQATT and CDR2 SNEGSKA (reference sequence). V gave up 2 bases and J gave up 4 bases, with 10 bases separating them. CDR3 amino acids: CSARFASPDTQYF. CDR3 DNA: TGCAGTGCTAGATTTGCGTCCCCAGATACGCAGTATTTT.